The source of this TCR beta chain is a study of T-cell memory formation after mild COVID-19. Study results and caveats: A second wave of clones peaked on day 37, and their SARS-CoV-2 specificity went unconfirmed. A balance of CD4 and CD8 characterized clones contracting day 15 to 85, whereas later expanders leaned CD4+.

CDR3 length: 15 residues. The V and J ends lost 3 bases and 7 bases respectively, with 15 bases between them. Per the germline V gene, CDR1 is LNHDA and CDR2 is SQIVND (reference sequence). This clonotype came up once. What it recognizes is unknown. Each CDR3 protein is one row after TCRdb ran MiXCR on the 5' RACE reads. The data hold hundreds of thousands of distinct CDR3 sequences, with 15% to 20% observed a single time. The sample taken for sequencing was PBMCs or a T cell subset sorted from them (not recorded which). The receptor was derived from a man in his late teens or twenties who had mild COVID-19 (a few samples of this study predate the infection). Cell type and time point are not known. V and J are TRBV19 and TRBJ1-4; D possibly corresponds to TRBD1 (5 bases). CDR3 DNA sequence: TGTGCCAGTAGTATGAACGGGGCGCGACTTGAAAAACTGTTTTTT. It yields the protein CASSMNGARLEKLFF.